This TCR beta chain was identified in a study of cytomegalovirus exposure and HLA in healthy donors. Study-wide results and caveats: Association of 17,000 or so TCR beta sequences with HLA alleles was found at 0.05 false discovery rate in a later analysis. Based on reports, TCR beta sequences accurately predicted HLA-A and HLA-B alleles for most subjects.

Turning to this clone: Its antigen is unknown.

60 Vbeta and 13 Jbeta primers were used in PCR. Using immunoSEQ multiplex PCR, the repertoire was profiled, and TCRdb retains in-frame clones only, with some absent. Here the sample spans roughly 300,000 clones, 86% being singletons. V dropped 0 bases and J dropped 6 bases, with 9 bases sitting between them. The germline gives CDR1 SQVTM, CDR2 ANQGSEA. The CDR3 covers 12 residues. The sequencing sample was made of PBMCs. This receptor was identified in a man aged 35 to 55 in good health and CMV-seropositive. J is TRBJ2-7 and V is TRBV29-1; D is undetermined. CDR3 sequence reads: CSVEDLGIEQYF. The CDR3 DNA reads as TGCAGCGTTGAAGATCTGGGCATCGAGCAGTACTTC.